Below, one TCR beta chain is given with its context. Its antigen remains unidentified. The record has no base qualities; no much larger clone is one base away. The sample belongs to a study of T cells after yellow fever vaccination (dated by TCRdb to about 2019). General notes on the study: Libraries from fractions with low cell numbers were prepared with the SMART-Seq v4 Ultra Low Input RNA kit. Bulk TCR alpha and beta repertoires were sequenced longitudinally to track T-cell clones before and after primary and booster YFV17D yellow fever vaccination. Two healthy male donors, one aged 18 to 30 and one aged 30 to 39 years, were included in the cohort. Blood was collected at multiple timepoints before and after primary and secondary immunization, and bulk PBMC replicates and cell subsets were isolated. Study-wide findings and limitations: Because abundant contaminating clonotypes from the bulk population could be contained in FACS-sorted repertoires, computational filtering was required. Only a couple of donors were included in the study, so the extent to which the findings can be generalized is limited. A small share of clonotypes occurred in both CD4 and CD8 compartments, likely arising from convergent recombination. The secondary T-cell response was found to be weaker but faster than the primary response, with a peak reached on day 5 rather than on day 15. Most clones expanded after primary vaccination were re-detected after the booster (almost 97% of CD4 and around nine tenths of CD8), suggesting broad memory maintenance.

TCR cDNA was synthesized by 5'RACE template switching, which introduced a universal primer site and unique molecular identifiers. cDNA synthesis was primed from both the TCR alpha and TCR beta constant segments. Library amplification used two PCR steps, and the second PCR step added sample barcodes and sequencing adapters. Sequencing of libraries was performed on Illumina HiSeq 2500 (2x100 bp) or NovaSeq (2x150 bp). The original methods were these. Demultiplexing of reads and collapsing into UMI consensus sequences were performed with MIGEC, and V(D)J alignment was carried out with MiXCR. Vaccine-responding clonotypes were identified with edgeR using replicate PBMC samples, with FDR below 0.01 and a log2 fold change above 5 up to day 15 being required. Bulk clonotypes were assigned CD4 or CD8 identity according to which sequenced CD4 or CD8 repertoire held them at higher abundance. TCRdb reprocessed the public reads (quality trimming at Q25 with fastp, clone calling with MiXCR) and kept in-frame beta chains. Every distinct CDR3 protein forms one entry, paired with its most common genes and DNA. What appears here as the V and J calls and clone size reflects TCRdb's work, not the paper's. For this sample there are a few hundred thousand distinct CDR3 sequences; over 15% appear just once. The ten top clones hold around an eighth of the sample.

The treatment or condition label, as the study defines it: live attenuated yellow fever vaccine strain. At every blood-draw timepoint, two biological replicates of bulk PBMCs were collected. PBMCs were isolated from peripheral blood using a standard Ficoll-Paque protocol. RNA was extracted with TriZol from bulk PBMCs, CD4 and CD8 fractions, and dextramer-positive and dextramer-negative fractions. CDR3 length: 12 amino acids, cysteine to phenylalanine. The kept DNA is CDR3 alone, 36 bases in frame from the first base. Via the germline V gene (reference sequence), CDR1 is GTSNPN and CDR2 SVGIG. V drops 0 bases and J drops 5 bases, leaving 5 bases in between.

The specimen comprised PBMCs, sampled 15 days after the yellow fever booster vaccination. The source of this sequence is a man aged 30-40 years who received the YFV17D yellow fever vaccine. Recombination linked TRBV30 to TRBJ2-1; the D segment cannot be called with confidence. At the DNA level, the sequence is TGTGCCTGGAGTGTGGGTAACAATGAGCAGTTCTTC. It specifies CAWSVGNNEQFF.